The text below deals with one TCR beta chain. Antigen unknown. The sample comes from a study of metastatic and nonmetastatic thyroid tumors. Looking at the study overall: A comparison of repertoires was made across blood and tumor or nodule tissue from malignant and benign thyroid patients. General study results and limits: Within blood and tumor, benign nodules reportedly had significantly lower TCR beta diversity than malignant thyroid tumors did.

In the original workflow: CDR3 differences across clinicopathological groups were used to build a distant-metastasis classifier for papillary thyroid cancer. Using MiXCR, TCRdb reanalyzed the PCR reads. TCRdb, rather than the study authors, made the V and J calls. The sample yields about 4,600 clones, roughly 20% seen once. V lost 6 bases and J 8 bases, leaving 16 bases between the germline ends. This CDR3 region has 13 residues. Thyroid surgery took place with no prior treatment in any patient. The clonotype originates from a male donor with papillary thyroid cancer or a benign thyroid nodule (not recorded which). Some clones in this sample may be carry-over from other donors' samples. This chain links TRBV12-3 or TRBV12-4 with TRBJ1-2; D is unclear. Sequenced: adjacent normal tissue. CDR3 DNA sequence: TGTGCCAGCAGACGAAGGGAGCTCGGGGGCTACACCTTC. It encodes CASRRRELGGYTF.